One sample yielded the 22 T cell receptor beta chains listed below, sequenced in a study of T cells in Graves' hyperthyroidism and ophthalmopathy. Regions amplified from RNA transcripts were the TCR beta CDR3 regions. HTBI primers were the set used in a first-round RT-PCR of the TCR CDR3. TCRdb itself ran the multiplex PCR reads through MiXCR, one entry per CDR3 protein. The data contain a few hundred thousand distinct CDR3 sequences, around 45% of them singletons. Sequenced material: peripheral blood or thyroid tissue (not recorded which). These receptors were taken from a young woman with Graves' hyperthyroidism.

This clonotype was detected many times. CDR3 DNA sequence: TGTGCCAGCAGCCAAGTGCAGAGTCAAAATTCACCCCTCCACTTT. Amino acids: CASSQVQSQNSPLHF. J is TRBJ1-6 and V is TRBV3-1; D unresolved. The CDR3 consists of 15 residues. V dropped 1 base and J dropped 7 bases, with 11 bases sitting between them. CDR1 LGHDT and CDR2 YNNKEL come from the germline V gene (reference sequence). Together with reference TRBV3-1 and TRBJ1-6, the CDR3 gives the full variable domain: DTAVSQTPKYLVTQMGNDKSIKCEQNLGHDTMYWYKQDSKKFLKIMFSYNNKELIINETVPNRFSPKSPDKAHLNLHINSLELGDSAVYFCASSQVQSQNSPLHFGNGTRLTVT.

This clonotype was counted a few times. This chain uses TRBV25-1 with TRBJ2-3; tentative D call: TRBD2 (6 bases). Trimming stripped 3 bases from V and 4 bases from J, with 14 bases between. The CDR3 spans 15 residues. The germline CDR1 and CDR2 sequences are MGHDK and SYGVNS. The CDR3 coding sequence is TGTGCCAGCAGTGAGGAGGGTGGGTTTTCAGATACGCAGTATTTT. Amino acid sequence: CASSEEGGFSDTQYF.

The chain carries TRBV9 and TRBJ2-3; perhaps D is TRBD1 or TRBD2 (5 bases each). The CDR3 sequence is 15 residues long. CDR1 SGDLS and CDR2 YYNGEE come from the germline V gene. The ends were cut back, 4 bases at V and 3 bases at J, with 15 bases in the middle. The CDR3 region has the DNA TGTGCCAGCAGCACCTCGGGGACCCTAACAGATACGCAGTATTTT. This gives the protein CASSTSGTLTDTQYF.

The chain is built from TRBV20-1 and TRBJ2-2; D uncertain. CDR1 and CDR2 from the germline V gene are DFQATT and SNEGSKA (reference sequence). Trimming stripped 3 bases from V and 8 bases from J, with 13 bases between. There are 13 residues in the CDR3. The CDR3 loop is CSASSVGPGELFF. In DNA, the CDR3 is TGCAGTGCTAGTTCCGTCGGGCCAGGGGAGCTGTTTTTT.

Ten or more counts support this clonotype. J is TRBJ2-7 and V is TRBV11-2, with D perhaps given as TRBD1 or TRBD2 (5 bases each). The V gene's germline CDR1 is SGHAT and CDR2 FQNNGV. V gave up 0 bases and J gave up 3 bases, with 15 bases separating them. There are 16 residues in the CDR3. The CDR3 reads CASSLDLTGRGYEQYF. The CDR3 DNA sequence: TGTGCCAGCAGCTTAGATCTAACGGGACGAGGCTACGAGCAGTACTTC. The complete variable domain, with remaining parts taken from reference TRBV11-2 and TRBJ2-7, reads EAGVAQSPRYKIIEKRQSVAFWCNPISGHATLYWYQQILGQGPKLLIQFQNNGVVDDSQLPKDRFSAERLKGVDSTLKIQPAKLEDSAVYLCASSLDLTGRGYEQYFGPGTRLTVT.

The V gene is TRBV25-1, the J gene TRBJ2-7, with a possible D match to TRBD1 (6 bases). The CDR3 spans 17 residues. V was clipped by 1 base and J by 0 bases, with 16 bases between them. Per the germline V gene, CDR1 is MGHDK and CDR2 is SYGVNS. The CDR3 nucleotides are TGTGCCAGCAGTGAATTACATGGGGGCGGCTACTCCTACGAGCAGTACTTC. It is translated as CASSELHGGGYSYEQYF.

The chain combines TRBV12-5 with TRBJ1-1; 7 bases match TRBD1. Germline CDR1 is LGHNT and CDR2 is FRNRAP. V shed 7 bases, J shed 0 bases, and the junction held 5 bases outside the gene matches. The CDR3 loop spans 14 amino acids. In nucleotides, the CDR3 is TGTGCTAGTGCCCCGGGACAGATGAACACTGAAGCTTTCTTT. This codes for CASAPGQMNTEAFF.

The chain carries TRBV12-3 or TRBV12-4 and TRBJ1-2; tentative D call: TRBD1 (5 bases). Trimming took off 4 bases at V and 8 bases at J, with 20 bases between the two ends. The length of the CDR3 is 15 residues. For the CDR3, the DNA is TGTGCCAGCAGTTCCCCGGGACTAGCGGGAGGGGGCTACACCTTC. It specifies CASSSPGLAGGGYTF.

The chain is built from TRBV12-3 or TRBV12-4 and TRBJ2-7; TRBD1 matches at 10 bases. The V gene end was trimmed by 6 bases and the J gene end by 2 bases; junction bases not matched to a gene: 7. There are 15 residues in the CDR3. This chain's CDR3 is CASRDRTGGTYEQYF. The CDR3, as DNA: TGTGCCAGCAGGGATAGGACAGGGGGAACCTACGAGCAGTACTTC.

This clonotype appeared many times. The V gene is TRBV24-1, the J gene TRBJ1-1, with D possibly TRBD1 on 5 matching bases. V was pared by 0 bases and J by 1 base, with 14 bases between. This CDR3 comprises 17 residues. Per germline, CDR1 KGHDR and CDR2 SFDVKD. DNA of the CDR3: TGTGCCACCAGTGATTTGAGGGGCGCGGGGCCGAACACTGAAGCTTTCTTT. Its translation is CATSDLRGAGPNTEAFF.

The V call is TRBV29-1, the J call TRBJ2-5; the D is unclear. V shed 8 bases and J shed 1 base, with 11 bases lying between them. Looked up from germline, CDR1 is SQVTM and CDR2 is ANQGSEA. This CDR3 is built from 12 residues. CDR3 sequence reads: CSSWGTQETQYF. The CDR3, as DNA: TGCAGCAGTTGGGGAACCCAAGAGACCCAGTACTTC. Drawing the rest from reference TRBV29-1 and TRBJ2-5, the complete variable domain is SAVISQKPSRDICQRGTSLTIQCQVDSQVTMMFWYRQQPGQSLTLIATANQGSEATYESGFVIDKFPISRPNLTFSTLTVSNMSPEDSSIYLCSSWGTQETQYFGPGTRLLVL.

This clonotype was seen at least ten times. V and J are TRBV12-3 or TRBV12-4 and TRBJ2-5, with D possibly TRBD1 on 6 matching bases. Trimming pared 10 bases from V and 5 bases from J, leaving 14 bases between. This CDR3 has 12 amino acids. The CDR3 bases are TGTGCCACCTCAGGGGTAGGCGAGACCCAGTACTTC. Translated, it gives CATSGVGETQYF.

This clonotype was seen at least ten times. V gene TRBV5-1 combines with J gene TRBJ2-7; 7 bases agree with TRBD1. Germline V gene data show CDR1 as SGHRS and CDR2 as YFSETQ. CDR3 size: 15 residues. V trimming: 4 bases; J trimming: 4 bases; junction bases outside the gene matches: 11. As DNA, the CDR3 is TGCGCCAGCAGCCCTGGACAGGAAGGTGTATACGAGCAGTACTTC. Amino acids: CASSPGQEGVYEQYF.

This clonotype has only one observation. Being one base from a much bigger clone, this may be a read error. The CDR3 DNA reads TGTACCAGCAGCTTCCATCCCCTTACAGGCAGCACTGAAGCTTTCTTT. Residues: CTSSFHPLTGSTEAFF. The chain carries TRBV5-6 and TRBJ1-1; weak D call: TRBD1 (5 bases). CDR1 and CDR2 (germline): SGHDT, YYEEEE. The CDR3 consists of 16 residues.

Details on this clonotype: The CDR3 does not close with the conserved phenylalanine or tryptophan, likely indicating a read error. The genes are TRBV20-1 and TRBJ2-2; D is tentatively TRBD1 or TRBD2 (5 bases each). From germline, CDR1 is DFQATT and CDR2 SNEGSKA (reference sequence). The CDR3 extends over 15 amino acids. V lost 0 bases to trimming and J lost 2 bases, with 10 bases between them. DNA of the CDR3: TGCAGTGCTAGAGATGTCGGGGCTAACACCGGGGAGCTGTTTTCT. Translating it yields CSARDVGANTGELFS.

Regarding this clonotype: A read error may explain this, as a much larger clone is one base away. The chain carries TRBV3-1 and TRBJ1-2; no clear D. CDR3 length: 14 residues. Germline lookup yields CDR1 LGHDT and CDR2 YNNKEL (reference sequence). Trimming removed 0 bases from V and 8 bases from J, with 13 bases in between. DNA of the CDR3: TGTGCCAGCAGCCAAGATACCTATATGGGAGGCTACACCTTC. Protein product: CASSQDTYMGGYTF.

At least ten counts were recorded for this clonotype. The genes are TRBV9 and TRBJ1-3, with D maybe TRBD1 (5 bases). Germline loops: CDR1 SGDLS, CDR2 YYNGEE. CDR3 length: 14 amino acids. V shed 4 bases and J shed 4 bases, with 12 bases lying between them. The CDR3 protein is CASSPGVTGNTIYF. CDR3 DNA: TGTGCCAGCAGCCCGGGGGTAACCGGAAACACCATATATTTT.

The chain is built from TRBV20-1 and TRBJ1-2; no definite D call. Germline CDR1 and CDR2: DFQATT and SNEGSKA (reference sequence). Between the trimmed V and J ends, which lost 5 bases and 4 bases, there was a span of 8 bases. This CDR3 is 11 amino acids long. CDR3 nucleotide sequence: TGCAGTGCTTTCTGGGGCTATGGCTACACCTTC. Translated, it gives CSAFWGYGYTF.

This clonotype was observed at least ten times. The CDR3: CASSLATGIGNEKLFF. CDR3 bases: TGCGCCAGCAGCTTGGCCACCGGGATAGGTAATGAAAAACTGTTTTTT. The chain couples TRBV5-1 to TRBJ1-4, with unresolved D. CDR3 length: 16 amino acids. Germline CDR1 reads SGHRS; CDR2 reads YFSETQ. V was clipped by 0 bases and J by 4 bases, with 13 bases between them.

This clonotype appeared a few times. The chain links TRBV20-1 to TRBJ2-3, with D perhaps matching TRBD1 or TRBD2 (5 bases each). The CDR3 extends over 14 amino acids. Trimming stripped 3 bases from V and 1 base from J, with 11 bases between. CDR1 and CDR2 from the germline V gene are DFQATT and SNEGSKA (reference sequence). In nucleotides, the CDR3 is TGCAGTGCTAGTATGAGGGGTGGCACAGATACGCAGTATTTT. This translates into CSASMRGGTDTQYF.

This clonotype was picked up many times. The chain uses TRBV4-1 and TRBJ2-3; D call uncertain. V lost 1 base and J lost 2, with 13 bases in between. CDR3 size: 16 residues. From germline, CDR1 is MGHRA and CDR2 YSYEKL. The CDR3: CASSQVNLVVTDTQYF. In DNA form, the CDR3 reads TGCGCCAGCAGCCAAGTAAACCTAGTCGTCACAGATACGCAGTATTTT.

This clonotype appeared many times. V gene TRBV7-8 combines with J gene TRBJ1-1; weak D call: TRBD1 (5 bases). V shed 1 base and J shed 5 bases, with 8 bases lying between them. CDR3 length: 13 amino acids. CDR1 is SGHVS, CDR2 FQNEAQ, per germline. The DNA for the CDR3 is TGTGCCAGCAGCTTAGAGGCAGGGACTGAAGCTTTCTTT. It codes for CASSLEAGTEAFF.